The present entry profiles one T cell receptor (beta chain) with its context. This clonotype was observed at least ten times. Its antigen is unknown. It has no much larger one-base neighbor in the sample; base qualities were not kept. In the germline V gene, CDR1 corresponds to SGHTA and CDR2 to FQGNSA. V is clipped by 1 base and J by 0 bases, and the sequence between their germline boundaries is 13 bases long. The CDR3 measures 17 amino acids from cysteine to phenylalanine. The only DNA kept is the CDR3, 51 bases in frame from the first base. The library was prepared using 5' RACE. The sequencer was a NextSeq 500. The TCR library protocol attached unique molecular identifiers to individual cDNA molecules to correct for sequencing error and PCR bias. Both TCR alpha and beta chains were sequenced, and tight co-correlation was observed between alpha and beta sequence abundances in each sample. Under the source paper's analysis protocol: Decombinator V4 was used to perform V gene, J gene and CDR3 annotation of TCR sequences. TCRs were defined as expanded if a significant change between any two time points was detected under a Poisson model with p below 0.0001. Abundances of TCRs were expressed as counts per million after normalisation to the total number of TCRs sequenced in each sample. MAIT TCRs were defined by TRAV1-2 paired with TRAJ12, TRAJ20 or TRAJ33, and iNKT TCRs by TRAV10 paired with TRAJ18. VDJdb, accessed on 1 November 2021, was searched for TCRs annotated for CMV, EBV and SARS-CoV-2, and TCRs annotated for more than one antigen were excluded. The public sequencing data were trimmed at Q25 with fastp and processed into clonotypes with MiXCR by TCRdb, which kept only in-frame beta chains. Merged by CDR3 protein, the rows form single entries marked with the most common genes and DNA. The V and J calls reflect TCRdb's pipeline rather than the authors' work. The sample has around 60,000 distinct CDR3 sequences on record, around 18% of them singletons. Of the sample, approximately 8.4% is held by the ten largest clones.

This entry belongs to a study of early T cells in non-severe SARS-CoV-2 infection listed by TCRdb under 2021. Some background on the complete study: TCR sequencing used bulk RNA from unsorted whole blood, so alpha and beta chains could not be paired. Broad study findings and their caveats: Matching against VDJdb was skewed toward anti-spike CD8 responses, likely underestimated virus-specific expansions, and missed private and CD4 specificities.

The study was a case-control design nested within a healthcare worker cohort in London, UK, with weekly nasopharyngeal swab PCR tests and blood sampling. Healthcare workers were recruited between 23 and 31 March 2020, during the week of the UK lockdown, and were followed weekly for up to 16 weeks. The sample here was whole blood, taken at baseline. This sequence was found in an adult who was a healthcare worker with PCR-confirmed SARS-CoV-2 infection or an uninfected control (not recorded which). The chain is encoded by TRBV7-2 joined to TRBJ1-3, with no confidently assigned D gene. At the DNA level, the sequence is TGTGCCAGCAGCTTAGTTGGCAGCCGATACTCTGGAAACACCATATATTTT. Its protein reads: CASSLVGSRYSGNTIYF.